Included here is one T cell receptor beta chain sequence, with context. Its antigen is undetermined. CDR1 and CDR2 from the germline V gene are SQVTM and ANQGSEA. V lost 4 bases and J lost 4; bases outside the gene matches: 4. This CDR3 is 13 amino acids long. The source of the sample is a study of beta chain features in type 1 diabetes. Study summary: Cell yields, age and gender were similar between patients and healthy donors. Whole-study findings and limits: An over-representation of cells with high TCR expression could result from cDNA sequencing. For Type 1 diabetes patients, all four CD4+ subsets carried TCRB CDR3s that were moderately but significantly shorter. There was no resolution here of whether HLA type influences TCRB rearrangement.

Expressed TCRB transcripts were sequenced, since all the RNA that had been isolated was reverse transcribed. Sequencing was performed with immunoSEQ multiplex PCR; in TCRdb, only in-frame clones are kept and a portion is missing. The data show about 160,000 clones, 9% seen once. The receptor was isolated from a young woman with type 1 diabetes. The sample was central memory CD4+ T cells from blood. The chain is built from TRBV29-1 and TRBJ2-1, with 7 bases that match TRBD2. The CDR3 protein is CSVGGLDYNEQFF. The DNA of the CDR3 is TGCAGCGTTGGAGGACTAGATTACAATGAGCAGTTCTTC.